The sequence of this TCR beta chain was determined in a study of tissue T cells after allogeneic stem cell transplantation. Clones were sequenced by immunoSEQ multiplex PCR, and TCRdb holds only the in-frame ones, with some missing. The sample has some 8,000 clones; 30% to 40% are singletons. Described time point: mouse harvest day 14 after allogeneic transplant. Tail vein injection delivered 10^7 T-cell-depleted bone marrow cells and 10^6 splenic CD5+ T cells. Concerning this clone: Antigen unknown. Gene names are mouse gene names. The read ends 1 residue shy of where the CDR3 ends; the end is completed using the germline J gene.

Study-wide findings and caveats: Only a limited share of tissue TCRs appeared in blood or spleen.

V lost 3 bases to trimming and J lost 7 bases, with 8 bases between them. The V gene's germline CDR1 is KGHPV and CDR2 FQNQEV (reference sequence). The CDR3 has 12 amino acids. The rearrangement joins TRBV26 to TRBJ2-4; D remains ambiguous. The clonotype was recovered from a female BALB/c mouse given C57BL/6 T cells with graft-versus-host disease after an allogeneic hematopoietic cell transplant. Sequencing input: skin. The CDR3 loop reads CASSLEGDTLYF. Partial CDR3 DNA: TGTGCCAGCAGTCTAGAGGGAGACACCTTGTAC.